This section outlines one TCR beta chain sequence together with its context. Its target is unknown. Assay: immunoSEQ multiplex PCR; the TCRdb copy retains only in-frame clones and omits some. The sample lists several thousand clones, 77% occurring once. The CDR3 totals 15 residues. After removal of 6 bases from V and 7 bases from J, the junction contained 13 bases not matched to a gene. Per the germline V gene, CDR1 is KGHSH and CDR2 is LQKENI. Patients had resection in Japan or China between the mid-2010s and the late 2010s. H&E slides confirmed each diagnosis, reviewed by two pathologists independently. The data were taken from a study of immune evolution from preneoplasia to lung adenocarcinoma. Study outcomes and limitations: From normal lung to invasive adenocarcinoma, top clone frequencies appeared to decrease.

Specimen: FFPE adjacent normal lung tissue. This TCR was recovered from a person aged 55-79 years with lung adenocarcinoma. The V gene is TRBV18, the J gene TRBJ2-7; 9 positions match TRBD1. The CDR3 loop is CASSPEQGASGEQYF. As DNA, the CDR3 is TGTGCCAGCTCGCCGGAACAGGGGGCGTCGGGTGAGCAGTACTTC.